A selection of T cell receptor beta chains follows, all from one sample in a study of cytomegalovirus exposure and HLA in healthy donors. The repertoire was sequenced with immunoSEQ multiplex PCR; TCRdb's copy has only in-frame clones and lacks some. The sample consists of about 97,000 clones, less than 90% of them appearing once. Sequencing input: PBMCs. These receptors all stem from a man aged 40-49 years in good health and CMV-seronegative. Each CDR3 is given with its conserved first and last residue. The order of the fields is clone size, J gene, D gene, V gene, CDR3 DNA, CDR3 protein. D genes are given only for firm matches. Some rows mark clone size as missing; the rest say once, few, many or name a class of expanded clone.

few TRBJ1-5 NA TRBV30 TGTGCCTGGAGCGAAGAGACAGGCTATCAGCCCCAGCATTTT CAWSEETGYQPQHF
NA TRBJ1-4 TRBD1 TRBV10-3 TGTGCCATCAGTGAGTCCTTGACAGGGCTTAATGAAAAACTGTTTTTT CAISESLTGLNEKLFF
NA TRBJ2-7 TRBD1 TRBV25-1 TGTGCCAGCAGAAGGACAGGGGCCTACGAGCAGTACTTC CASRRTGAYEQYF
NA TRBJ2-7 NA TRBV7-3 TGTGCCAGCAGCTTGGGGGGTGGGCAGCAGTACTTC CASSLGGGQQYF
NA TRBJ1-5 TRBD1 TRBV7-9 TGTGCCAGCAGCCCCGGGACAGCCGTCAATCAGCCCCAGCATTTT CASSPGTAVNQPQHF
once TRBJ2-2 NA TRBV7-9 TGTGCCAGCAGCCCCGTAGGAGGGAAGGTGGCCGGGGAGCTGTTTTTT CASSPVGGKVAGELFF
NA TRBJ2-1 TRBD1 TRBV9 TGTGCCAGCAGCGTATTATGGACAGGGGGATACAATGAGCAGTTCTTC CASSVLWTGGYNEQFF
NA TRBJ2-1 TRBD2 TRBV7-3 TGTGCCAGCAGCTTTAGCGGGGATAGGGAGCAGTTCTTC CASSFSGDREQFF
NA TRBJ2-3 TRBD1 TRBV19 TGTGCCAGCCAGGGGGCGGCGCAGTATTTT CASQGAAQYF
NA TRBJ2-3 TRBD2 TRBV7-2 TGTGCCAGCAGTCCAGCGGGGCTAGTCACAGATACGCAGTATTTT CASSPAGLVTDTQYF
NA TRBJ1-1 NA TRBV2 TGTGCCAGCAGTCAAACAGTGAACACTGAAGCTTTCTTT CASSQTVNTEAFF
NA TRBJ1-6 NA TRBV7-9 TGTTCCAGCAGCACGCGGGAATCACCCCTCCACTTT CSSSTRESPLHF
NA TRBJ2-3 TRBD1 TRBV11-2 TGTGCCAGCAGCCGAACGGGACAGAGCACAGATACGCAGTATTTT CASSRTGQSTDTQYF
NA TRBJ2-1 NA TRBV21-1 TGTGCCAGCAGCAAAGGATACAGGGGGGACAATGAGCAGTTCTTC CASSKGYRGDNEQFF
few TRBJ2-1 TRBD2 TRBV13 TGTGCCAGCAGCTTCTTAACTAGCGGGGTAATCGATGAGCAGTTCTTC CASSFLTSGVIDEQFF
NA TRBJ2-4 NA TRBV6-5 TGTGCCAGTCGGAGGGGCGCTCCGAAAAACATTCAGTACTTC CASRRGAPKNIQYF
NA TRBJ1-1 NA TRBV7-6 TGTGCCAGCAGCCCCCGGGGAGACACTGAAGCTTTCTTT CASSPRGDTEAFF
NA TRBJ2-3 NA TRBV11-2 TGTGCCAGCAGCTTGCTATCCTCGGGGGATACGCAGTATTTT CASSLLSSGDTQYF
NA TRBJ2-2 NA TRBV5-1 TGCGCCAGCAGCTCAACCGGGTCCAACGGGGAGCTGTTTTTT CASSSTGSNGELFF
once TRBJ1-2 NA TRBV5-4 TGTGCCAGCAGCTCCCCCGGGGGGGTGAGGGGCTACACCTTC CASSSPGGVRGYTF
NA TRBJ1-2 TRBD1 TRBV5-1 TGCGCCAGCCGGACAGGGGCTAACTATGGCTACACCTTC CASRTGANYGYTF
NA TRBJ1-1 NA TRBV11-2 TGTGCCAGCAGCTTAGATGTTGCAGACTCCAGAGCTTTCTTT CASSLDVADSRAFF
NA TRBJ2-1 TRBD1 TRBV14 TGTGCCAGCAGCCATAGTCCCGGGACAGGGGCGAATGAGCAGTTCTTC CASSHSPGTGANEQFF
NA TRBJ2-5 NA TRBV2 TGTGCCAGCAGTGAAGGGGGGGAGCAGGAGACCCAGTACTTC CASSEGGEQETQYF
NA TRBJ2-1 NA TRBV5-8 TGTGCCAGCAGCTTGCCCCGGACAAGCTCCTACAATGAGCAGTTCTTC CASSLPRTSSYNEQFF